This T cell receptor (beta chain) was obtained from a study of cytomegalovirus exposure and HLA in healthy donors. Study-wide context: The use of the same platform for the 95 to 150 validation repertoires and the 550 to 700 first-cohort repertoires was reported by a later analysis.

Profiling relied on immunoSEQ multiplex PCR, and the TCRdb table lists in-frame clones only, not all of them. The table has under 130,000 clones, 70% to 90% seen once; the top ten hold approximately 4%. This CDR3 has 15 amino acids. Germline V gene data show CDR1 as MNHNS and CDR2 as SASEGT. V lost 7 bases, J lost 1 base, and 17 bases lay in between. This chain joins TRBV6-1 and TRBJ2-7; D is perhaps TRBD2 (6 bases). Sequencing input: PBMCs. The clonotype comes from a woman aged 18-29 years in good health and CMV-seropositive. Here the CDR3 DNA reads TGTGCCAGCATACCCGGGGGAAAGGCTTCCTACGAGCAGTACTTC. It codes for CASIPGGKASYEQYF.